The 12 T cell receptor beta chains below come from one sample, sequenced in a study of blood T cell repertoires in COVID-19. Generated by immunoSEQ multiplex PCR, the TCRdb table keeps only in-frame clones and is missing some. This table holds about 260,000 clones, about 90% found once. Sequencing used peripheral blood. Source of these receptors: a person between 18 and 35 years old with COVID-19, enrolled during active disease.

CDR3 sequence reads: CASSQIQDTGELFF. In DNA, the CDR3 is TGTGCCAGCAGCCAAATTCAGGACACCGGGGAGCTGTTTTTT. The V gene is TRBV14, the J gene TRBJ2-2; D unclear. The V and J ends lost 2 bases and 3 bases respectively, with 7 bases between them. Germline CDR1 is SGHDN and CDR2 is FVKESK. There are 14 residues in the CDR3.

The chain is built from TRBV4-3 and TRBJ1-3, with no clear D. Germline V gives CDR1 LGHNA, CDR2 YSLEER. Trimming took off 4 bases at V and 2 bases at J, with 12 bases between the two ends. The CDR3 contains 15 residues. CDR3 protein: CASSRAEMAGNTIYF. In DNA, the CDR3 is TGCGCCAGCAGCCGTGCGGAAATGGCTGGAAACACCATATATTTT.

The chain is built from TRBV7-8 and TRBJ2-1, with TRBD2 identical over 16 bases. V trimming: 4 bases; J trimming: 3 bases; junction bases outside the gene matches: 6. The CDR3 is made up of 18 amino acids. Germline V gene lookup returns CDR1 SGHVS and CDR2 FQNEAQ. As DNA, the CDR3 is TGTGCCAGCAGCTCGGGACTAGCGGGAGGGCGGGACTACAATGAGCAGTTCTTC. This sequence encodes CASSSGLAGGRDYNEQFF.

The V call is TRBV7-9, the J call TRBJ2-7; TRBD1 matches 9 bases. The germline gives CDR1 SEHNR, CDR2 FQNEAQ (reference sequence). The V gene end was trimmed by 6 bases and the J gene end by 2 bases; junction bases not matched to a gene: 11. The CDR3 is 16 residues long. The CDR3: CASRLDGQGRTYEQYF. As DNA, the CDR3 is TGTGCCAGCAGACTCGATGGACAGGGGCGAACCTACGAGCAGTACTTC.

This sequence joins TRBV5-4 and TRBJ1-2; 7 nucleotides agree with TRBD1. V shed 3 bases and J 3 bases; nucleotides not matched to a gene: 11. The germline gives CDR1 SGHNT, CDR2 YYREEE (reference sequence). The CDR3 extends over 16 amino acids. The CDR3, as DNA: TGTGCCAGCAGCTCGCGACAGGGACCCCTCCACTATGGCTACACCTTC. Translated: CASSSRQGPLHYGYTF.

The chain links TRBV5-1 to TRBJ2-3, with TRBD1 matching over 9 bases. CDR3 size: 17 residues. V dropped 0 bases and J dropped 0; count of bases not matched to a gene: 5. CDR1 and CDR2 (germline): SGHRS, YFSETQ. The DNA of the CDR3 is TGCGCCAGCAGCTTGGGACAGGGGGGGTTTAGCACAGATACGCAGTATTTT. It specifies CASSLGQGGFSTDTQYF. Complete variable domain (other parts from reference TRBV5-1 and TRBJ2-3): KAGVTQTPRYLIKTRGQQVTLSCSPISGHRSVSWYQQTPGQGLQFLFEYFSETQRNKGNFPGRFSGRQFSNSRSEMNVSTLELGDSALYLCASSLGQGGFSTDTQYFGPGTRLTVL.

The genes are TRBV6-5 and TRBJ1-6; tentative D call: TRBD1 (5 bases). There are 16 residues in the CDR3. The germline V and J ends were trimmed by 2 bases and 4 bases, with 12 bases remaining between them. From germline, CDR1 is MNHEY and CDR2 SVGAGI. The CDR3: CASSYSSGTYNSPLHF. As DNA, the CDR3 is TGTGCCAGCAGTTACAGCTCAGGGACTTATAATTCACCCCTCCACTTT.

The chain employs TRBV9 and TRBJ1-3; the match to TRBD1 covers 9 bases. The germline V gene encodes CDR1 SGDLS and CDR2 YYNGEE. V shed 4 bases, J shed 2 bases, and the junction held 4 bases outside the gene matches. The CDR3 loop spans 15 amino acids. CDR3 sequence (DNA): TGTGCCAGCAGCCCTACAGGGGGCCCTGGAAACACCATATATTTT. It specifies CASSPTGGPGNTIYF. Looking up the rest from reference TRBV9 and TRBJ1-3 gives the full variable domain: DSGVTQTPKHLITATGQRVTLRCSPRSGDLSVYWYQQSLDQGLQFLIQYYNGEERAKGNILERFSAQQFPDLHSELNLSSLELGDSALYFCASSPTGGPGNTIYFGEGSWLTVV.

The chain employs TRBV2 and TRBJ2-7; D is possibly TRBD2 (5 bases). The CDR3 has 14 amino acids. Trimming took off 1 base at V and 5 bases at J, with 12 bases between the two ends. The germline V gene has CDR1 SNHLY and CDR2 FYNNEI. CDR3 protein: CASSEGRVRDEQYF. In DNA form, the CDR3 reads TGTGCCAGCAGTGAAGGGCGGGTCCGCGACGAGCAGTACTTC.

In this sample, this clone turned up a few times. The CDR3 DNA reads as TGTGCCTTAATTCCCCCGGGACAGCCTTATTCACCCCTCCACTTT. This translates into CALIPPGQPYSPLHF. The chain joins TRBV28 to TRBJ1-6; 7 bases agree with TRBD1. This CDR3 comprises 15 residues. After removal of 11 bases from V and 8 bases from J, the junction contained 15 bases not matched to a gene. CDR1 and CDR2 (germline): MDHEN, SYDVKM.

The V call is TRBV6-1, the J call TRBJ1-4; D remains ambiguous. This CDR3 contains 16 residues. The ends were cut back, 4 bases at V and 2 bases at J, with 14 bases in the middle. The germline V gene has CDR1 MNHNS and CDR2 SASEGT. CDR3 sequence: CASSGSWWATNEKLFF. The CDR3 coding sequence is TGTGCCAGCAGTGGTAGTTGGTGGGCCACTAATGAAAAACTGTTTTTT.

V gene TRBV2 combines with J gene TRBJ1-4, with 7 positions matching TRBD1. Trimming took 9 bases from V and 1 from J; bases not matched to a gene: 5. There are 14 residues in the CDR3. Germline values: CDR1 SNHLY, CDR2 FYNNEI. The CDR3 nucleotides read TGTGCCAGTATGAACAGGGGAACTAATGAAAAACTGTTTTTT. Its protein is CASMNRGTNEKLFF.